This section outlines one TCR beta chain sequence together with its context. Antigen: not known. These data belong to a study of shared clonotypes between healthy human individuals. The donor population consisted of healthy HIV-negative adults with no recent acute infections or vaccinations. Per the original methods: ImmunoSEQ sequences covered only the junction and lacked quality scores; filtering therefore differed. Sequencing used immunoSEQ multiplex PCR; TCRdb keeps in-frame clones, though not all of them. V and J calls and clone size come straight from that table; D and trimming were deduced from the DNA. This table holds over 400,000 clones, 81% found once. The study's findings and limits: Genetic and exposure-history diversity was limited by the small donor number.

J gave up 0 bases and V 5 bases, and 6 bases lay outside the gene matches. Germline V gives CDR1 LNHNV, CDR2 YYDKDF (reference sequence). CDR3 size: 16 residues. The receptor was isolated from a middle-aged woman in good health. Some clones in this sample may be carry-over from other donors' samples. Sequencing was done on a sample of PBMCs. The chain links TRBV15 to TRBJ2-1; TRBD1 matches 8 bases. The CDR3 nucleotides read TGTGCCACCAGCCACCCGACAGGGGACTCCTACAATGAGCAGTTCTTC. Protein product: CATSHPTGDSYNEQFF.